A selection of T cell receptor beta chains follows, all from one sample in a study of CD8+ T cells in alopecia areata. TCRdb's table, derived via immunoSEQ multiplex PCR, lists solely in-frame clones and lacks some. The sample lists roughly 140,000 clones, around two thirds occurring once. The sample consisted of CD8+ T cells sorted from blood. The receptors come from a human donor in good health. The CDR3 runs from the conserved cysteine through the conserved F or W. A D gene is named only where the DNA matches it firmly. Size is omitted from some rows. Given values are once, few, many or a class for expanded clones.

V,length,D,size,J,CDR3,DNA
TRBV6-6,16,NA,NA,TRBJ2-7,CASSYGSGPLVVEQYF,TGTGCCAGCAGTTACGGCTCGGGCCCACTGGTCGTAGAGCAGTACTTC
TRBV6-5,14,NA,NA,TRBJ1-2,CASRTWENNYGYTF,TGTGCCAGCAGAACCTGGGAGAATAACTATGGCTACACCTTC
TRBV25-1,14,NA,NA,TRBJ2-7,CASSPLGPPYEQYF,TGTGCCAGCAGTCCCCTTGGGCCCCCCTACGAGCAGTACTTC
TRBV25-1,15,NA,NA,TRBJ1-1,CASSSWDSMNTEAFF,TGTGCCAGCAGTTCCTGGGATTCCATGAACACTGAAGCTTTCTTT
TRBV5-6,13,NA,NA,TRBJ2-1,CASSVGLINEQFF,TGTGCCAGCAGCGTGGGACTTATCAATGAGCAGTTCTTC
TRBV4-2,13,TRBD2,NA,TRBJ2-7,CASGLAPYYEQYF,TGTGCCAGCGGACTAGCCCCGTACTACGAGCAGTACTTC
TRBV6-5,14,NA,NA,TRBJ2-2,CASSYSKSNGELFF,TGTGCCAGCAGTTACTCGAAGTCGAACGGGGAGCTGTTTTTT
TRBV11-2,13,NA,once,TRBJ1-1,CASSLGTNTEAFF,TGTGCCAGCAGCTTAGGGACGAACACTGAAGCTTTCTTT
TRBV4-1,15,NA,NA,TRBJ2-1,CASSQVRSSYNEQFF,TGCGCCAGCAGCCAGGTCCGGAGTTCCTACAATGAGCAGTTCTTC
TRBV29-1,14,TRBD1,NA,TRBJ1-1,CSACRGTGNTEAFF,TGCAGCGCCTGCCGCGGGACAGGGAACACTGAAGCTTTCTTT